This T cell receptor (beta chain) was observed in a study of T cell repertoires in cytomegalovirus infection. Overall study: Carrying CMV and the relevant HLA type showed in public TCR beta signatures.

Concerning this clonotype itself: Its antigen is undetermined.

The CDR3 consists of 14 residues. V lost 7 bases to trimming and J lost 4 bases; unmatched junction nucleotides: 7. MiXCR was run by TCRdb on the reads, yielding one entry per CDR3 protein. Counted here are around 340,000 distinct CDR3 sequences, 25% to 30% occurring once; the ten biggest clones make up around 20%. This chain connects TRBV12-3 or TRBV12-4 to TRBJ2-7, with 10 positions matching TRBD1. The sequence derives from a human donor in good health (CMV status not recorded). Some clones in this sample may be carry-over from other donors' samples. Sequencing was performed on cultured PBMCs, taken from culture after CMV antigen stimulation. The chain's CDR3 is CASTPGTGVYEQYF. CDR3 in DNA: TGTGCCAGCACCCCTGGGACAGGGGTTTACGAGCAGTACTTC.